The entry that follows covers one T cell receptor beta chain sequence. What antigen it recognizes has not been identified. Read coverage stops 3 residues before the CDR3 terminus; the germline J gene supplies the remainder. This specimen's treatment or condition label, per the study, means: autologous CTL019 cells: CD19 CAR with 4-1BB and CD3 zeta domains. TCR zeta and 4-1BB costimulatory signaling domains were built into the CD19 CAR. Leukapheresis was used to collect the T cells for CTL019 manufacturing from peripheral blood. The DNeasy Blood and Tissue Kit was used to extract genomic DNA from pre-infusion T cells, peripheral blood, or sorted post-infusion T cells. This sample is part of a study of TET2 disruption in CD19-targeted CAR T cells (dated by TCRdb to 2017 to 2018). Study-wide context: Sample numbers were set by the original clinical trial design and sample availability, with no additional inclusion criteria. What the work shows at the level of the full study, not this receptor alone: Conclusions about the patient's CAR T cells rested on extensive analysis of a single subject.

The immunoSEQ assay was used to perform TCR beta chain deep sequencing. The study's processing was this. Only productive TCR beta rearrangements went into calculating clonotype frequencies. The source is immuneACCESS, and TCRdb retained only in-frame sequences with V and J called. Part of the clones is not carried over; for the studies checked, unresolved V genes explain less than half of this, and the remainder is unexplained. V, J and clone size were drawn from that table, and D and trimming were deduced from the DNA. The record for this sample contains tens of thousands of clones. The ten largest clones add up to around 1.9% of the sample. The CDR3 starts with the cysteine, ends with the phenylalanine, and has 16 residues. The 39 bases shown cover part of the CDR3, and their frame starts at base 1. CDR1 and CDR2 are drawn from the germline V gene: SGDLS, YYNGEE. V is clipped by 4 bases and J by 0 bases, and the sequence between their germline boundaries is 15 bases long.

The TCR originated in a man in his sixties or seventies with chronic lymphocytic leukemia. The chain employs TRBV9 and TRBJ2-3, with a weak D call of TRBD1 (5 bases match). The sample was CD8- CAR+ T cells sorted from cultured blood T cells, taken for CD19 CAR T cell therapy. This specimen's cell subset or site label, per the study, means: CD8-negative CAR-positive T cells from the infusion product. The CDR3 DNA, read in part, is TGTGCCAGCAGCCCTCGACAGCAAACTAGCACAGATACG. It translates to CASSPRQQTSTDT. The CDR3 reads in full as CASSPRQQTSTDTQYF.